This entry lists 4 T cell receptor beta chains sequenced from one sample in a study of blood T cell repertoires in COVID-19. This table comes from immunoSEQ multiplex PCR, and its TCRdb copy is limited to in-frame clones, with some not included. The table includes about 360,000 clones, about 88% detected once. Input material: peripheral blood. The receptors derive from a human donor in a cohort sampled during active COVID-19.

The V gene is TRBV3-1 (or the pseudogene TRBV3-2), the J gene TRBJ2-2; D is uncertain. Trimming shortened V by 2 bases and J by 4 bases, and 5 bases separated the two germline ends. The germline CDR1 and CDR2 sequences are LGHDT and YNNKEL (reference sequence). There are 13 residues in the CDR3. CDR3 region: CASSQPITGELFF. CDR3 sequence (DNA): TGTGCCAGCAGCCAACCAATCACCGGGGAGCTGTTTTTT.

This chain links TRBV11-2 with TRBJ1-5; 9 bases are a match to TRBD1. The length of the CDR3 is 15 residues. The trim removed 0 bases at V and 6 bases at J, leaving 3 bases unmatched. The germline gives CDR1 SGHAT, CDR2 FQNNGV. Here the CDR3 reads CASSLDTGGGQPQHF. DNA for the CDR3: TGTGCCAGCAGCTTAGACACAGGGGGCGGTCAGCCCCAGCATTTT. Full variable domain (outside the CDR3, taken from reference TRBV11-2 and TRBJ1-5): EAGVAQSPRYKIIEKRQSVAFWCNPISGHATLYWYQQILGQGPKLLIQFQNNGVVDDSQLPKDRFSAERLKGVDSTLKIQPAKLEDSAVYLCASSLDTGGGQPQHFGDGTRLSIL.

The chain joins TRBV2 to TRBJ1-1; D is uncertain. Per the germline V gene, CDR1 is SNHLY and CDR2 is FYNNEI. V was pared by 6 bases and J by 0 bases, with 8 bases between. The CDR3 covers 13 residues. The CDR3 bases are TGTGCCAGCAGGGCGGCCATGAACACTGAAGCTTTCTTT. Translating it yields CASRAAMNTEAFF.

As DNA, the CDR3 is TGTGCCAGCAGCTTTCCAGGGAGGGGCGGTGAAGCTTTCTTT. It encodes CASSFPGRGGEAFF. This chain connects TRBV12-1 to TRBJ1-1. TRBV12-1 is a pseudogene locus. CDR3 length: 14 residues.